The next 31 T cell receptor beta chains were all read from a single sample in a study of shared clonotypes between healthy human individuals. Method: immunoSEQ multiplex PCR; TCRdb's copy keeps in-frame clones and lacks some. The table lists fewer than 100,000 clones, roughly two thirds of them singletons. Sequencing was carried out using memory CD8+ T cells sorted from blood. As for subset: CD45RO+ cells pooled with CCR7-negative TemRA cells. The receptors shown here come from a man aged 25-40 years in good health.

The chain uses TRBV6-5 and TRBJ2-1; 8 bases fit TRBD1. J lost 7 bases, V lost 3 bases, and 8 bases had no gene match. This CDR3 is 15 amino acids long. CDR1 MNHEY and CDR2 SVGAGI come from the germline V gene. The CDR3 loop reads CASSYGQGARNEQFF. The CDR3 coding sequence is TGTGCCAGCAGTTATGGGCAGGGGGCTAGGAATGAGCAGTTCTTC.

The V gene is TRBV28, the J gene TRBJ1-5; tentative D call: TRBD1 (5 bases). CDR1 and CDR2 (germline): MDHEN, SYDVKM. The V and J ends lost 5 bases and 7 bases respectively, with 18 bases between them. The CDR3 loop spans 15 amino acids. CDR3 amino acids: CASSRGDAGGQPQHF. The CDR3 DNA sequence: TGTGCCAGCAGTCGTGGGGACGCCGGGGGGCAGCCCCAGCATTTT.

In regard to this clone: The sample contains more than one DNA sequence encoding this CDR3. DNA of the CDR3: TGTGCCAGTAGTATTTGGGACTCTACCTACAATGAGCAGTTCTTC. Amino acid sequence: CASSIWDSTYNEQFF. This chain connects TRBV19 to TRBJ2-1, with D possibly TRBD2 on 6 matching bases. The CDR3 is 15 amino acids. V gave up 3 bases and J gave up 2 bases, with 11 bases separating them. Germline V gives CDR1 LNHDA, CDR2 SQIVND (reference sequence). Based on the CDR3 plus reference TRBV19 and TRBJ2-1, the full variable domain is DGGITQSPKYLFRKEGQNVTLSCEQNLNHDAMYWYRQDPGQGLRLIYYSQIVNDFQKGDIAEGYSVSREKKESFPLTVTSAQKNPTAFYLCASSIWDSTYNEQFFGPGTRLTVL.

The rearrangement joins TRBV11-3 to TRBJ1-2; D is ambiguous. Trimming took 5 bases from V and 5 from J, leaving 18 bases between them. From germline, CDR1 is SGHNT and CDR2 YENEEA. This CDR3 is built from 15 residues. CDR3 in DNA: TGTGCCAGCAGCCACAGACTGCGATTGAGATATGGCTACACCTTC. Translation gives CASSHRLRLRYGYTF.

The V call is TRBV9, the J call TRBJ2-2; TRBD1 might be the D (5 bases). CDR3 length: 17 residues. Germline V gene data show CDR1 as SGDLS and CDR2 as YYNGEE. Trimming removed 3 bases at V and 3 bases at J, with 18 bases between. The CDR3 DNA reads as TGTGCCAGCAGCGGCCCCCGCGGCAGGGCAGACACCGGGGAGCTGTTTTTT. Translating it yields CASSGPRGRADTGELFF.

The chain employs TRBV9 and TRBJ2-5; 15 bases align to TRBD2. After removal of 3 bases from V and 0 bases from J, the junction contained 6 bases not matched to a gene. Germline values: CDR1 SGDLS, CDR2 YYNGEE. The CDR3 contains 18 residues. CDR3 in DNA: TGTGCCAGCAGCGAGAGGACTAGCGGGAGGGCCAACCAAGAGACCCAGTACTTC. As protein: CASSERTSGRANQETQYF.

The CDR3 DNA follows: TGTGCCAGCAGCCTAGATTGGGGTGACTATGGCTACACCTTC. This codes for CASSLDWGDYGYTF. V and J are TRBV7-9 and TRBJ1-2; no clear D gene. The CDR3 length is 14 residues. With 5 bases removed from V and 3 bases from J, the gap between germline ends came to 13 bases. CDR1 and CDR2 from the germline V gene are SEHNR and FQNEAQ (reference sequence).

The CDR3 here is CASSHAGVRVNEQFF. For the CDR3, the DNA is TGTGCCAGCAGCCACGCGGGGGTGAGGGTCAATGAGCAGTTCTTC. This sequence joins TRBV6-5 and TRBJ2-1, with TRBD2 matching over 7 bases. CDR1 is MNHEY and CDR2 is SVGAGI in the germline V gene. The CDR3 is made up of 15 amino acids. The junction had 11 bases not matched to a gene; V was cut back by 6 bases and J by 6 bases.

This clone was counted between two and nine times. The J gene is TRBJ2-3, the V gene TRBV11-3; 10 bases map to TRBD2. With 4 bases clipped from V and 4 bases from J, the junction kept 11 bases outside the gene matches. This CDR3 contains 17 residues. Per the germline V gene, CDR1 is SGHNT and CDR2 is YENEEA. The CDR3 DNA follows: TGTGCCAGCAGCTCCCATGTGCTAGCGGGAGTTCCAGATACGCAGTATTTT. It specifies CASSSHVLAGVPDTQYF.

This clone was seen a few times. The CDR3 DNA sequence: TGTGCCAGCAGTTACACCCCCTCGGGGGGACATGGCTACACCTTC. As protein: CASSYTPSGGHGYTF. This chain links TRBV6-5 with TRBJ1-2, with a weak D call TRBD1 (5 bases). Per the germline V gene, CDR1 is MNHEY and CDR2 is SVGAGI. The CDR3 covers 15 residues. V was clipped by 2 bases and J by 6 bases, with 16 bases between them.

The V gene is TRBV27, the J gene TRBJ1-2; possible D gene TRBD1, 6 bases. From germline, CDR1 is MNHEY and CDR2 SMNVEV (reference sequence). CDR3 size: 15 residues. V lost 8 bases to trimming and J lost 6 bases, with 22 bases between them. CDR3 bases: TGTGCCAGCCGCCAGCGGGGTAGGCCAGGGGATGGCTACACCTTC. Translating it yields CASRQRGRPGDGYTF.

CDR3 in DNA: TGTGCCAGCAGCTTAGAGTACAGGTTGGGGACTGAAGCTTTCTTT. Its translation is CASSLEYRLGTEAFF. The genes are TRBV7-2 and TRBJ1-1; D might be TRBD1 (5 bases). Germline assignment: CDR1 SGHTA and CDR2 FQGNSA. Trimming shortened V by 1 base and J by 5 bases, and 14 bases separated the two germline ends. The CDR3 contains 15 residues.

This clone was detected ten times or more. This sequence joins TRBV11-2 and TRBJ1-1, with no clear D. Trimming cost V 2 bases and J 4 bases, with 5 bases left between them. The CDR3 covers 12 residues. CDR1 is SGHAT, CDR2 FQNNGV, per germline. Here the CDR3 DNA reads TGTGCCAGCAGCTTATTCTCCACTGAAGCTTTCTTT. It yields the protein CASSLFSTEAFF.

This sequence joins TRBV7-3 and TRBJ1-1; D is ambiguous. Germline V CDR1 and CDR2: SGHTA, FQGTGA. Trimming stripped 0 bases from V and 1 base from J, with 12 bases between. The CDR3 covers 16 residues. CDR3 DNA sequence: TGTGCCAGCAGCTTAACAGGTCGGATAGAGAACACTGAAGCTTTCTTT. It is translated as CASSLTGRIENTEAFF.

This chain uses TRBV5-5 with TRBJ2-2; D is possibly TRBD2 (6 bases). Germline CDR1 is SGHKS and CDR2 is YYEKEE (reference sequence). This CDR3 has 16 residues. Trimming shortened V by 4 bases and J by 1 base, and 14 bases separated the two germline ends. CDR3 amino acids: CASSPVARENTGELFF. CDR3 in DNA: TGTGCCAGCAGCCCGGTCGCGCGGGAGAACACCGGGGAGCTGTTTTTT.

This clone occurred once. The gene calls are TRBV7-8 and TRBJ1-3, with D possibly TRBD1 on 5 matching bases. V was cut by 4 bases and J by 0 bases, with 13 bases left in between. Germline V CDR1 and CDR2: SGHVS, FQNEAQ. This CDR3 region has 16 residues. CDR3 in DNA: TGTGCCAGCAGCTCATTTAAGGGACTCTCTGGAAACACCATATATTTT. As protein: CASSSFKGLSGNTIYF.

This clone was observed a few times. This sequence joins TRBV2 and TRBJ2-1; 8 bases align to TRBD1. The CDR3 is 14 residues long. Trimming removed 6 bases from V and 3 bases from J; junction bases left unmatched: 4. Looked up from germline, CDR1 is SNHLY and CDR2 is FYNNEI. CDR3 loop: CASRDRGSYNEQFF. The CDR3 coding sequence is TGTGCCAGCAGAGACAGGGGTAGCTACAATGAGCAGTTCTTC.

This chain links TRBV30 with TRBJ1-2; 9 bases map to TRBD1. This CDR3 contains 14 residues. From germline, CDR1 is GTSNPN and CDR2 SVGIG (reference sequence). The V gene end was trimmed by 5 bases and the J gene end by 3 bases; junction bases not matched to a gene: 7. The DNA of the CDR3 is TGTGCCTGGGACCCGGGACAGGGATACTATGGCTACACCTTC. This codes for CAWDPGQGYYGYTF.

The V and J genes are TRBV30 and TRBJ2-7; TRBD1 agrees at 9 bases. CDR1 is GTSNPN and CDR2 is SVGIG in the germline V gene (reference sequence). The length of the CDR3 is 15 residues. Trimming cost V 2 bases and J 3 bases; bases outside gene matches: 8. CDR3: CAWSFAGTGIYEQYF. The CDR3 DNA is TGTGCCTGGAGTTTCGCCGGGACAGGGATCTACGAGCAGTACTTC.

The V gene is TRBV7-9, the J gene TRBJ2-3, with 12 bases that match TRBD2. V shed 4 bases, J shed 1 base, and the junction held 12 bases outside the gene matches. Germline CDR1 and CDR2: SEHNR and FQNEAQ (reference sequence). This CDR3 is built from 19 residues. CDR3 protein: CASSSPEASGREGTDTQYF. The CDR3 nucleotides are TGTGCCAGCAGCTCACCCGAGGCTAGCGGGAGGGAGGGCACAGATACGCAGTATTTT.

The rearrangement uses TRBV5-4 and TRBJ2-3; 15 bases line up with TRBD2. The V gene end was trimmed by 4 bases and the J gene end by 2 bases; junction bases not matched to a gene: 5. The V gene's germline CDR1 is SGHNT and CDR2 YYREEE (reference sequence). The CDR3 totals 17 residues. The CDR3 loop is CASSLGTSGRNTDTQYF. Written as DNA, the CDR3 is TGTGCCAGCAGCCTCGGGACTAGCGGGAGGAACACAGATACGCAGTATTTT.

The chain employs TRBV4-2 and TRBJ2-3, with 12 bases that match TRBD2. The germline V gene encodes CDR1 LGHNA and CDR2 YNFKEQ. The CDR3 is 17 residues long. Trimming took 4 bases from V and 2 from J; bases not matched to a gene: 7. The CDR3 region is CASSPKGLAGNTDTQYF. DNA of the CDR3: TGTGCCAGCAGCCCAAAAGGACTAGCGGGAAACACAGATACGCAGTATTTT.

This clone has just a few counts. The rearrangement uses TRBV28 and TRBJ1-2; 11 bases line up with TRBD1. Losses at the gene ends were 6 bases for V and 4 bases for J; bases not matched to a gene: 16. Germline V gene lookup returns CDR1 MDHEN and CDR2 SYDVKM. The CDR3 runs to 18 residues. Written as DNA, the CDR3 is TGTGCCAGCAGAAAACAATCCGGGACAGGGGGGACTCCCTATGGCTACACCTTC. Translated: CASRKQSGTGGTPYGYTF.

The chain recombines TRBV25-1 with TRBJ1-5; 7 nucleotides match TRBD1. Germline V CDR1 and CDR2: MGHDK, SYGVNS. The CDR3 consists of 12 residues. The V and J ends lost 8 bases and 2 bases, in that order; junction bases with no gene match: 0. The CDR3 DNA follows: TGTGCCAGCGGGACAGGCAATCAGCCCCAGCATTTT. It yields the protein CASGTGNQPQHF.

The chain couples TRBV7-6 to TRBJ1-2, with D uncertain. There are 15 residues in the CDR3. V was trimmed by 4 bases and J by 6 bases, leaving 18 bases between them. CDR1 and CDR2 from the germline V gene are SGHVS and FNYEAQ. This CDR3 is CASSSFVEGIDGYTF. The CDR3 nucleotides read TGTGCCAGCAGCTCGTTCGTGGAAGGGATCGATGGCTACACCTTC.

CDR3 in DNA: TGTGCCAGCAGGGACACCGACACCCAGAACACTGAAGCTTTCTTT. Its protein is CASRDTDTQNTEAFF. V is TRBV6-4 and J is TRBJ1-1; possible D gene TRBD1, 5 bases. This CDR3 is 15 amino acids long. V was clipped by 6 bases and J by 1 base, with 15 bases between them. Germline CDR1 and CDR2: MRHNA and SNTAGT.

The chain combines TRBV4-1 with TRBJ1-1; D gene unclear. Germline V gene lookup returns CDR1 MGHRA and CDR2 YSYEKL. Deletions cut 2 bases from V and 5 bases from J, with 12 bases between. This CDR3 region has 14 residues. Written as DNA, the CDR3 is TGCGCCAGCAGCCAAACCCCGAGGTTAACTGAAGCTTTCTTT. This sequence encodes CASSQTPRLTEAFF.

Only a few counts were recorded for this clone. The genes are TRBV2 and TRBJ2-7; maybe TRBD2 (6 bases). V was trimmed by 8 bases and J by 0 bases, leaving 20 bases between them. Per germline, CDR1 SNHLY and CDR2 FYNNEI. The CDR3 sequence is 16 residues long. CDR3 region: CASDRSRERISYEQYF. CDR3 coding DNA: TGTGCCAGCGATAGGTCGCGGGAACGTATCTCCTACGAGCAGTACTTC. Variable domain in full (rest from reference TRBV2 and TRBJ2-7): EPEVTQTPSHQVTQMGQEVILRCVPISNHLYFYWYRQILGQKVEFLVSFYNNEISEKSEIFDDQFSVERPDGSNFTLKIRSTKLEDSAMYFCASDRSRERISYEQYFGPGTRLTVT.

The rearrangement uses TRBV7-9 and TRBJ2-3; D is perhaps TRBD2 (5 bases). This CDR3 spans 15 amino acids. CDR1 is SEHNR and CDR2 is FQNEAQ in the germline V gene (reference sequence). V was trimmed by 5 bases and J by 4 bases, leaving 16 bases between them. As DNA, the CDR3 is TGTGCCAGCAGCCATGGACCCCGAGGGCCAGATACGCAGTATTTT. Its protein product is CASSHGPRGPDTQYF.

This chain uses TRBV2 with TRBJ1-5; unclear D gene. The CDR3 consists of 16 residues. CDR1 is SNHLY, CDR2 FYNNEI, per germline. V was clipped by 0 bases and J by 1 base, with 10 bases between them. CDR3 DNA sequence: TGTGCCAGCAGTGAAGCGCTAAGTTGGAGCAATCAGCCCCAGCATTTT. Translation gives CASSEALSWSNQPQHF.

Concerning this clone itself: Distinct nucleotide sequences in the sample also encode this CDR3. This chain connects TRBV27 to TRBJ2-2; D uncertain. Germline V gene lookup returns CDR1 MNHEY and CDR2 SMNVEV (reference sequence). This CDR3 contains 12 residues. Trimming stripped 5 bases from V and 4 bases from J, with 5 bases between. CDR3 bases: TGTGCCAGCAGTCCCGTCACCGGGGAGCTGTTTTTT. Translated, it gives CASSPVTGELFF.